This T cell receptor (beta chain) originates from a study of blood T cells in healthy people across ages. Findings and limits, study-wide: There were more naive CD4+ cells and higher diversity in long-lived donors than in aged donors.

The second PCR ran 7 to 11 cycles with a sample-barcoded 5' primer and J-beta primers. Via MiXCR, TCRdb re-called the 5' RACE reads, giving one row per CDR3 protein. Seen here are roughly 1.5 million distinct CDR3 sequences, approximately 42% observed once, and the top ten hold less than 5%. Trimming pared 2 bases from V and 6 bases from J, leaving 8 bases between. This CDR3 region has 12 residues. The germline gives CDR1 MNHEY, CDR2 SMNVEV (reference sequence). In the case of this clonotype: Its antigen is not known.

The J gene is TRBJ2-7, the V gene TRBV27; D is possibly TRBD1 (5 bases). The sequence came from a young woman in good health. The sequenced sample was blood. As DNA, the CDR3 is TGTGCCAGCAGTTTAATTCAGGGCGAGCAGTACTTC. This sequence encodes CASSLIQGEQYF.